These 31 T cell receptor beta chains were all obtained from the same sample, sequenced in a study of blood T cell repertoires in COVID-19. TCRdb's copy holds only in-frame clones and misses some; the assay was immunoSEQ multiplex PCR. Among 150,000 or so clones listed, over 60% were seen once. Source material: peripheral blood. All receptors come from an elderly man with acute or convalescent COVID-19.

The CDR3 spells CASSSDRGETQYF. CDR3 nucleotides: TGTGCCAGCAGCTCGGACAGGGGAGAGACCCAGTACTTC. The chain has TRBV6-5 and TRBJ2-5; 9 nucleotides line up with TRBD1. CDR1 is MNHEY, CDR2 SVGAGI, per germline. The CDR3 has 13 amino acids. V lost 6 bases, J lost 4 bases, and 3 bases stayed unmatched.

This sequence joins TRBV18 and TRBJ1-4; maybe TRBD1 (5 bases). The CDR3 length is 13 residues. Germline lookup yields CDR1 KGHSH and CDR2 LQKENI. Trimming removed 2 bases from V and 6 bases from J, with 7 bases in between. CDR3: CASSPGAHEKLFF. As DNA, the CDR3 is TGTGCCAGCTCACCAGGGGCACATGAAAAACTGTTTTTT.

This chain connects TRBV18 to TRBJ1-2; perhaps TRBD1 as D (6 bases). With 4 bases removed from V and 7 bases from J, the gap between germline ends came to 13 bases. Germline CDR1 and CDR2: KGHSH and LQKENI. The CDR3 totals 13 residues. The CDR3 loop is CASSLTGQGGYTF. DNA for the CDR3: TGTGCCAGCTCACTCACAGGGCAGGGTGGCTACACCTTC.

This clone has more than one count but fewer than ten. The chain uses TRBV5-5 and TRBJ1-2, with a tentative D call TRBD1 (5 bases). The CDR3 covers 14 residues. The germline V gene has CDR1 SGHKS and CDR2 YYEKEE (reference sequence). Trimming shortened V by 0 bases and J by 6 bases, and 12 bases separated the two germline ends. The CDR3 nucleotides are TGTGCCAGCAGCTTGGGGTCAGGGATTGATGGCTACACCTTC. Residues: CASSLGSGIDGYTF.

This CDR3 is CASSLDEGVRVTQYF. The CDR3 coding sequence is TGTGCCAGCAGCTTGGATGAAGGGGTCAGGGTTACGCAGTATTTT. The rearrangement uses TRBV5-6 and TRBJ2-3; possible D gene TRBD1, 5 bases. Trimming stripped 0 bases from V and 8 bases from J, with 16 bases between. Germline CDR1 SGHDT, CDR2 YYEEEE. The CDR3 has 15 amino acids.

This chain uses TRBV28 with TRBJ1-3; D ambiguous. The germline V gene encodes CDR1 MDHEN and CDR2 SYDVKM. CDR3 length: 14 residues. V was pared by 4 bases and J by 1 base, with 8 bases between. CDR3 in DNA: TGTGCCAGCAGTTCAACATCGTCTGGAAACACCATATATTTT. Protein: CASSSTSSGNTIYF.

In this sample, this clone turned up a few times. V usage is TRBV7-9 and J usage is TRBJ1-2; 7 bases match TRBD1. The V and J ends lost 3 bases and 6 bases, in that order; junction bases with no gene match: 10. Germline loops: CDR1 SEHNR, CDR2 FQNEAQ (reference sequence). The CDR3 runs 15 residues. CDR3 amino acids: CASSLAAGQGDGYTF. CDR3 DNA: TGTGCCAGCAGCTTGGCGGCAGGGCAGGGGGATGGCTACACCTTC.

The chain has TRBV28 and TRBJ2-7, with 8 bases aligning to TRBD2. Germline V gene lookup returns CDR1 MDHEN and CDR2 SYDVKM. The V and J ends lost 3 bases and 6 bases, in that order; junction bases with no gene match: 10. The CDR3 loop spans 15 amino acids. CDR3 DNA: TGTGCCAGCAGTTTCGGGCGGCGGGGGGCGGGCGAGCAGTACGTC. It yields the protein CASSFGRRGAGEQYV.

DNA of the CDR3: TGCGCCAGCAGCCTGACTAGTCAAGAGACCCAGTACTTC. Translation: CASSLTSQETQYF. The chain joins TRBV4-3 to TRBJ2-5, with D maybe TRBD2 (6 bases). The CDR3 extends over 13 amino acids. Germline V CDR1 and CDR2: LGHNA, YSLEER. V was trimmed by 4 bases and J by 2 bases, leaving 8 bases between them.

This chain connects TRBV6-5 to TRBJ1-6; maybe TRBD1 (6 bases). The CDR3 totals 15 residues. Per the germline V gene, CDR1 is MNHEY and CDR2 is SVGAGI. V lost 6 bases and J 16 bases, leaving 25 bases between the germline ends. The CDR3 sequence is CASSRSRGGGGPLHF. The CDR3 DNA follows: TGTGCCAGCAGCCGCTCGAGGGGGGGCGGTGGGCCGCTCCACTTT.

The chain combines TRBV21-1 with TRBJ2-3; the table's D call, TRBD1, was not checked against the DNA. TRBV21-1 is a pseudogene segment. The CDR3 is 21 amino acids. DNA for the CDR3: TGTGCCAGCAGCAAAGATGGGGACAGGGGTCCCCAGTTGGGTAGCACAGATACGCAGTATTTT. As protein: CASSKDGDRGPQLGSTDTQYF.

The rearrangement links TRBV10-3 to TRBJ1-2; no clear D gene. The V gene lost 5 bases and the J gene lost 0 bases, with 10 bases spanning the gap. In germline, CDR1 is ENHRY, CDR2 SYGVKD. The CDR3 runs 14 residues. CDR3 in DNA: TGTGCCATCAGTCCCCCCGGTGCTAACTATGGCTACACCTTC. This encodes CAISPPGANYGYTF.

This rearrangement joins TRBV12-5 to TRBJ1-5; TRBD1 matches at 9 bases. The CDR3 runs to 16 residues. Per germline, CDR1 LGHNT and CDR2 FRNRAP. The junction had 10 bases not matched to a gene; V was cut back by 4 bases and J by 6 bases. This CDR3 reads CASGSLTGGAGQPQHF. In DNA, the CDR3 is TGTGCTAGTGGTTCACTTACAGGGGGCGCGGGTCAGCCCCAGCATTTT.

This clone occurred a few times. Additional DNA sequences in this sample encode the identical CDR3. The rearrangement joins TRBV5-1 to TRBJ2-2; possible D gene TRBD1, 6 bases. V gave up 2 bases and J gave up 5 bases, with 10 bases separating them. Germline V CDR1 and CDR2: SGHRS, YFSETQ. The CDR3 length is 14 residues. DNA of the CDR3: TGCGCCAGCAGCTTCGAACAGGGAACCGGGGAGCTGTTTTTT. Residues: CASSFEQGTGELFF.

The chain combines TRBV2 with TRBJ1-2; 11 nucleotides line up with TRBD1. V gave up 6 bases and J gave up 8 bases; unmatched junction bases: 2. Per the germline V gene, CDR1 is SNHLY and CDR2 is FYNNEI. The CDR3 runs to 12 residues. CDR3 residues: CASRDRGHGYTF. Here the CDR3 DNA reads TGTGCCAGCAGGGACAGGGGGCACGGCTACACCTTC.

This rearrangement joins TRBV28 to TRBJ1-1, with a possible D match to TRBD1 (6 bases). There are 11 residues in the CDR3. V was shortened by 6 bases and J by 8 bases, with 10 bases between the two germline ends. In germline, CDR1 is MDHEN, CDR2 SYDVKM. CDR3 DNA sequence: TGTGCCAGCAGGGGGACACTGGAAGCTTTCTTT. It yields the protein CASRGTLEAFF.

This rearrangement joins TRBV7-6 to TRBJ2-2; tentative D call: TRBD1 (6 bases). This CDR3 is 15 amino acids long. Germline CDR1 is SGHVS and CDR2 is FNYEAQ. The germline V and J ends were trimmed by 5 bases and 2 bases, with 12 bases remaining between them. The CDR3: CASSPGTLNTGELFF. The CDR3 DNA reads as TGTGCCAGCAGCCCCGGGACACTAAACACCGGGGAGCTGTTTTTT.

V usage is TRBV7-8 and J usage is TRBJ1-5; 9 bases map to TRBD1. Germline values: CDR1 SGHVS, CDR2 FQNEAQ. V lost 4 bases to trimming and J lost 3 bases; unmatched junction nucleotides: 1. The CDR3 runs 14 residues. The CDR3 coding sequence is TGTGCCAGCAGCTGGGACAGGGTCAATCAGCCCCAGCATTTT. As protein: CASSWDRVNQPQHF.

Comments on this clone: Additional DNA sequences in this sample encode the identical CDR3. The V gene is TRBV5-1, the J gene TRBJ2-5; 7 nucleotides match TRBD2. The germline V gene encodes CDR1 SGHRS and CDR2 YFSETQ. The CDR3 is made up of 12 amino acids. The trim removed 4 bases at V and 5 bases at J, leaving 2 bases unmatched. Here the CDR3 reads CASSREGETQYF. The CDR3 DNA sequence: TGCGCCAGCAGCAGGGAGGGGGAGACCCAGTACTTC.

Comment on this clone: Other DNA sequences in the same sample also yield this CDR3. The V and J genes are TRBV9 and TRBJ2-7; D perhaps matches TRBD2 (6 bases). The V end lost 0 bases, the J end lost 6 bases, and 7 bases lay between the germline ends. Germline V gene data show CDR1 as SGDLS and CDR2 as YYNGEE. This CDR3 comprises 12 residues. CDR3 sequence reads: CASSVVGGEQYF. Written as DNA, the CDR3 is TGTGCCAGCAGCGTAGTGGGAGGCGAGCAGTACTTC.

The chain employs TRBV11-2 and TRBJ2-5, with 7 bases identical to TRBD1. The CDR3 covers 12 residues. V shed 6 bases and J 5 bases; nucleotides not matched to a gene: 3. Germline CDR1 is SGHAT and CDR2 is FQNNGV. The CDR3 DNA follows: TGTGCCAGCAGAGAGACAGGGGAGACCCAGTACTTC. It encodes CASRETGETQYF.

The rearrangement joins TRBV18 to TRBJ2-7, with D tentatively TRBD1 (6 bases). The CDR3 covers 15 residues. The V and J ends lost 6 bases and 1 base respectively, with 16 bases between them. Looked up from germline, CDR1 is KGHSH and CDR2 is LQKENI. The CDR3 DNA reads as TGTGCCAGCTCCCTGGTCCGGGACATTTCCTACGAGCAGTACGTC. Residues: CASSLVRDISYEQYV.

The CDR3 here is CASSLTARTGASSGANVLTF. In DNA form, the CDR3 reads TGTGCCAGCTCACTTACCGCTAGGACAGGGGCGAGCTCTGGGGCCAACGTCCTGACTTTC. The chain combines TRBV18 with TRBJ2-6; TRBD1 matches 9 bases. The CDR3 consists of 20 residues. Trimming cost V 4 bases and J 0 bases; bases outside gene matches: 13. Germline assignment: CDR1 KGHSH and CDR2 LQKENI.

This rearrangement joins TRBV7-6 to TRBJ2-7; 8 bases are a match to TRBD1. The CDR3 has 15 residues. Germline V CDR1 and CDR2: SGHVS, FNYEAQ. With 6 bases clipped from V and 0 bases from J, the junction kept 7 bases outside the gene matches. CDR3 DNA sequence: TGTGCCAGCAGTCCCGGGACAGGTGACTCCTACGAGCAGTACTTC. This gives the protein CASSPGTGDSYEQYF.

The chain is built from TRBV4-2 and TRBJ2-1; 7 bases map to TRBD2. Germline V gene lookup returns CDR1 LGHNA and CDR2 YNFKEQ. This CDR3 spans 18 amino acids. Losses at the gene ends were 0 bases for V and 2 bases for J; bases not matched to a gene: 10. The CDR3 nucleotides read TGTGCCAGCAGCCAAGATACGGCGGGGGATGGGCCCTACAATGAGCAGTTCTTC. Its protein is CASSQDTAGDGPYNEQFF.

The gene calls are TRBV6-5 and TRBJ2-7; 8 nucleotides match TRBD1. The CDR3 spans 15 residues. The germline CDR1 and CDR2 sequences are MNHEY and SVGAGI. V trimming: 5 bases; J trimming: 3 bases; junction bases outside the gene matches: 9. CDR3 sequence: CASSLRQGSNYEQYF. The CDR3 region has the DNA TGTGCCAGCAGTCTCCGACAGGGGAGTAACTACGAGCAGTACTTC.

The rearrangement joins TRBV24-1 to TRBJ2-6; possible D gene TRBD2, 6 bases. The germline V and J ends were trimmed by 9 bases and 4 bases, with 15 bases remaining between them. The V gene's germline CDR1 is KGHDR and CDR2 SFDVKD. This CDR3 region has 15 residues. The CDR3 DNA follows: TGTGCCACCGGAGGCGGAGGGGCCGGGGCCAACGTCCTGACTTTC. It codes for CATGGGGAGANVLTF.

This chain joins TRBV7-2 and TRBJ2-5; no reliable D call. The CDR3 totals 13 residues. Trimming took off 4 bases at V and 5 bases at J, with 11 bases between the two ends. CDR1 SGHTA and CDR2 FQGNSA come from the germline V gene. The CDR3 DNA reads TGTGCCAGCAGCTCCTACGCGGTGGAGACCCAGTACTTC. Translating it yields CASSSYAVETQYF.

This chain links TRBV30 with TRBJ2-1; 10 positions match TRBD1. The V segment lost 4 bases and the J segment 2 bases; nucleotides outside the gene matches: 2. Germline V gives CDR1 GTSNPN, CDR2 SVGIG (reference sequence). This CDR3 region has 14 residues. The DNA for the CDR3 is TGTGCCTGGAACGACAGGGGGCCCTACAATGAGCAGTTCTTC. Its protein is CAWNDRGPYNEQFF.

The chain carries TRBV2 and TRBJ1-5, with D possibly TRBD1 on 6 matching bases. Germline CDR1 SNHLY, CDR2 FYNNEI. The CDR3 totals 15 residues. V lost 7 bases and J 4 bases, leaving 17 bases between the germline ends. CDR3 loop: CASTRPGGGNQPQHF. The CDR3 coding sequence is TGTGCCAGCACTCGGCCGGGAGGGGGGAATCAGCCCCAGCATTTT.

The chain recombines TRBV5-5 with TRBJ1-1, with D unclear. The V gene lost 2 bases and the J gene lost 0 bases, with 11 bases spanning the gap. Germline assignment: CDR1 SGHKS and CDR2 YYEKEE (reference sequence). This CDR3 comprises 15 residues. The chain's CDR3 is CASSFQPTMNTEAFF. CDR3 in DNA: TGTGCCAGCAGCTTCCAGCCTACTATGAACACTGAAGCTTTCTTT.